This is a list of T cell receptor beta chains from one sample in a study of T-cell reconstitution after alpha-beta-depleted transplantation in children. TCRdb recomputed calls from the PCR reads with MiXCR, one row per CDR3 protein. Of about 97,000 distinct CDR3 sequences in the sample, approximately 6% were seen once. The sample in question was PBMCs, mostly from graft donor cells, obtained 60 days after TCRalphabeta/CD19-depleted stem cell transplant. The receptors come from a female patient younger than 10 who had a stem cell transplant for Fanconi anemia, so the T cells may come from the graft donor. CDR3s include the opening cysteine and the closing phenylalanine or tryptophan. The D gene is left open where the match is weak. Part of the rows lack a size; the others show once, few, many or a class for expanded clones.

>TRBJ1-1|-|many|TRBV7-8
TGTGCCAGCAGCGGGGGGCTCGGGACTGAAGCTTTCTTT
CASSGGLGTEAFF
>TRBJ2-5|TRBD2|-|TRBV2
TGTGCCAGCAGTTTCGTCGGGATGGGACTAGCGGGATTGGCAAAGACCCAGTACTTC
CASSFVGMGLAGLAKTQYF
>TRBJ2-3|-|many|TRBV30
TGTGCCTGGAGTGTCCTGCGTAGCGCAGATACGCAGTATTTT
CAWSVLRSADTQYF
>TRBJ1-2|TRBD1|many|TRBV12-3/TRBV12-4
TGTGCCAGCAGTCCCGTCAGCCCGACAGGGAACTATGGCTACACCTTC
CASSPVSPTGNYGYTF
>TRBJ2-1|TRBD2|many|TRBV3-1
TGTGCCAGCAGCCAAGGAACGGGAGGGTACAATGAGCAGTTCTTC
CASSQGTGGYNEQFF
>TRBJ2-1|-|many|TRBV7-6
TGTGCCAGCTCTATGAGCCAAACCTACAATGAGCAGTTCTTC
CASSMSQTYNEQFF
>TRBJ2-3|TRBD2|many|TRBV5-1
TGCGCCAGCAGCTTGGGTCGGGGGGGCCGCGTGACAGATACGCAGTATTTT
CASSLGRGGRVTDTQYF
>TRBJ2-7|TRBD2|-|TRBV2
TGTGCCAGCAGTGAGGGAGGGCCCGAGCAGTACTTC
CASSEGGPEQYF
>TRBJ2-7|TRBD1|few|TRBV20-1
TGCAGTGCTACGCAGGGGGCGCCTGGGGAGCAGTACTTC
CSATQGAPGEQYF
>TRBJ2-1|TRBD2|few|TRBV7-2
TGTGCCAGCAGCTCCATAGCGGGGGTGCCCAATGAGCAGTTCTTC
CASSSIAGVPNEQFF
>TRBJ2-7|-|-|TRBV5-1
TGCGCCAACAGCTTGCAGGGGACTGAGGTCTACGAGCAGTACTTC
CANSLQGTEVYEQYF
>TRBJ2-3|-|few|TRBV30
TGTGCCTGGAGTGTGTGGGGGGGCACAGATACGCAGTATTTT
CAWSVWGGTDTQYF
>TRBJ2-1|TRBD2|-|TRBV5-4
TGTGCCAGCAGCCAAGGACTAGTCAATGAGCAGTTCTTC
CASSQGLVNEQFF
>TRBJ2-1|TRBD2|many|TRBV5-1
TGCGCCAGCAGCTTTTTAGCGGGGTCCAACAATGAGCAGTTCTTC
CASSFLAGSNNEQFF
>TRBJ2-1|TRBD2|many|TRBV5-1
TGCGCCAGCAGCTTGTTCGGACGGGGGGACTACAATGAGCAGTTCTTC
CASSLFGRGDYNEQFF
>TRBJ2-3|TRBD2|few|TRBV4-1
TGCGCCAGCAGCCAAGGGGGACCACTAGCGGGAGGGTGGGGAGATACGCAGTATTTT
CASSQGGPLAGGWGDTQYF
>TRBJ2-3|TRBD2|many|TRBV5-1
TGCGCCAGCAGTACGCCAGGACTAGCGGCAGATACGCAGTATTTT
CASSTPGLAADTQYF
>TRBJ1-1|-|medium-sized|TRBV29-1
TGCAGCGTTGTCAGGGTGATGAACACTGAAGCTTTCTTT
CSVVRVMNTEAFF
>TRBJ2-7|TRBD2|many|TRBV6-5
TGTGCCAGCAGTTTCAATCCTAGCGGCTCCTACGAGCAGTACTTC
CASSFNPSGSYEQYF
>TRBJ2-7|TRBD1|-|TRBV5-1
TGCGCCAGCAGCTTGGTAGGGACAGAATACGAGCAGTACTTC
CASSLVGTEYEQYF
>TRBJ1-1|-|few|TRBV27
TGTGCCAGCCGACCTGCCGGGACAAGGAACACTGAAGCTTTCTTT
CASRPAGTRNTEAFF
>TRBJ1-1|-|few|TRBV10-2
TGCGCCAGCAGTGGGGGCCTGACGCAACCGAACACTGAAGCTTTCTTT
CASSGGLTQPNTEAFF
>TRBJ2-5|-|-|TRBV7-9
TGTGCCAGCAGCTTTTTGCCTAGCGCAAAACAAGAGACCCAGTACTTC
CASSFLPSAKQETQYF
>TRBJ2-5|-|-|TRBV20-1
TGCAGTGCTAGTCTCGGGGCCCAATACATAGAGACCCAGTACTTC
CSASLGAQYIETQYF
>TRBJ2-1|-|many|TRBV30
TGTGCCTGTGTGGACTCTAGGAGGTCCTACAATGAGCAGTTCTTC
CACVDSRRSYNEQFF
>TRBJ2-1|-|many|TRBV7-9
TGTGCCAGCAGCTTTTTTAGGAACAATGAGCAGTTCTTC
CASSFFRNNEQFF
>TRBJ2-1|-|many|TRBV5-1
TGCGCCAGCAGCTTGGCTGACCCCTTGAGATACAATGAGCAGTTCTTC
CASSLADPLRYNEQFF
>TRBJ1-6|-|few|TRBV7-8
TGTGCCAGCAGCCCAGGGGTGGGGTTCGGTTCACCCCTCCACTTT
CASSPGVGFGSPLHF
>TRBJ2-5|-|many|TRBV29-1
TGCAGCGCCCGGGTGGTTCAAGAGACCCAGTACTTC
CSARVVQETQYF
>TRBJ2-5|-|many|TRBV21-1
TGTGCCAGCCGAACGATAAGGGCCCGTGGGCCTCAAGAGACCCAGTACTTC
CASRTIRARGPQETQYF
>TRBJ2-2|-|many|TRBV12-3/TRBV12-4
TGTGCCAGCAGTTTCCCTAGTACCACCGGGGAGCTGTTTTTT
CASSFPSTTGELFF
>TRBJ2-5|-|few|TRBV3-1
TGTGCCAGCAGCCAAAGGGTGTTGGAGACCCAGTACTTC
CASSQRVLETQYF
>TRBJ1-5|-|many|TRBV28
TGTGCCAGCAGTTTCAACAGAGGGTTGAATCAGCCCCAGCATTTT
CASSFNRGLNQPQHF
>TRBJ2-5|-|many|TRBV5-1
TGCGCCAGCAGCTTGTTCGCGGCGCAGGAAGAGACCCAGTACTTC
CASSLFAAQEETQYF
>TRBJ2-3|-|many|TRBV7-2
TGTGCCAGCAGCTTAGATAGGACAGATACGCAGTATTTT
CASSLDRTDTQYF
>TRBJ1-1|-|-|TRBV24-1
TGTGCCACGTCACAGGGTCCCACTGAAGCTTTCTTT
CATSQGPTEAFF
>TRBJ2-5|-|many|TRBV5-1
TGCGCCAGCAGCTTGCACGACAGTCAGACCCAGTACTTC
CASSLHDSQTQYF
>TRBJ2-2|-|many|TRBV20-1
TGCAGTGCTCCCAACAGGGAAGCCACCGGGGAGCTGTTTTTT
CSAPNREATGELFF
>TRBJ2-7|TRBD2|many|TRBV27
TGTGCCAGCAGTTGGACTAGCGGAACCTACGAGCAGTACTTC
CASSWTSGTYEQYF
>TRBJ2-3|TRBD2|many|TRBV4-2
TGTGCCAGCAGCCAAGATCCGGGGGGGCCTTCGGATACGCAGTATTTT
CASSQDPGGPSDTQYF
>TRBJ2-2|-|many|TRBV3-1
TGTGCCAGCAGCCAAGAGTACGGGACGAACACCGGGGAGCTGTTTTTT
CASSQEYGTNTGELFF
>TRBJ2-1|TRBD2|many|TRBV11-2
TGTGCCAGCAGCTTAGAGTCTAGCGGGGGGGCCACGACCCTCCGGGAGCAGTTCTTC
CASSLESSGGATTLREQFF
>TRBJ1-5|-|many|TRBV12-3/TRBV12-4
TGTGCCAGCAGTTTGAAAACACCTAGCAATCAGCCCCAGCATTTT
CASSLKTPSNQPQHF
>TRBJ2-7|TRBD2|many|TRBV7-9
TGTGCCAGCAGCTTTGGGGAGGGCGAGCAGTACTTC
CASSFGEGEQYF
>TRBJ2-5|TRBD2|many|TRBV24-1
TGTGCCACCAGTGAGAAAGCGGGGAGGTTTGCGGAGACCCAGTACTTC
CATSEKAGRFAETQYF
>TRBJ1-5|-|many|TRBV12-3/TRBV12-4
TGTGCCAGCAGTTTAGCGAGTGCTAGCAATCAGCCCCAGCATTTT
CASSLASASNQPQHF
>TRBJ2-3|-|many|TRBV12-3/TRBV12-4
TGTGCCAGCAGTTTTCGGGCTATGACAGATACGCAGTATTTT
CASSFRAMTDTQYF
>TRBJ1-1|-|-|TRBV11-2
TGTGCCAGCAGCTTAGAAGGGGGGCGAACTGAAGCTTTCTTT
CASSLEGGRTEAFF
>TRBJ2-4|-|many|TRBV29-1
TGCAGCGTGAGGGGTAACATTCAGTACTTC
CSVRGNIQYF
>TRBJ2-3|-|many|TRBV20-1
TGCAGTGCTCCCCGGGGGCTAGCGTTAAGCACAGATACGCAGTATTTT
CSAPRGLALSTDTQYF
>TRBJ2-5|-|many|TRBV7-2
TGTGCCAGCAGCCAAGGACAACAAGAGACCCAGTACTTC
CASSQGQQETQYF
>TRBJ1-1|-|few|TRBV7-9
TGTGCCAGCAGCTCGGGGGGGTCCGTTACTGAAGCTTTCTTT
CASSSGGSVTEAFF